One and the same sample provided the 27 T cell receptor beta chains below, sequenced in a study of blood T cell repertoires in COVID-19. Clones were read by immunoSEQ multiplex PCR, and TCRdb kept only the in-frame ones, dropping some. The repertoire has about 130,000 clones, over 80% of them found once; the top ten carry about 9.5%. The material sequenced was peripheral blood. These receptor sequences come from a man aged 35 to 55 with active or convalescent COVID-19.

The chain employs TRBV12-2 and TRBJ2-5; no DNA check was done on the table's D call, TRBD1. TRBV12-2 is given as a pseudogene. The CDR3 has 13 amino acids. This CDR3 reads CASRSTDQETQYF. As DNA, the CDR3 is TGTGCAAGTCGCTCGACAGACCAAGAGACCCAGTACTTC.

The chain is built from TRBV19 and TRBJ1-2, with TRBD1 identical over 8 bases. V dropped 5 bases and J dropped 6; count of bases not matched to a gene: 11. This CDR3 has 15 amino acids. The V gene's germline CDR1 is LNHDA and CDR2 SQIVND (reference sequence). CDR3 coding DNA: TGTGCCAGTAGTCTGGGACAGGCGGCGCGGCATGGCTACACCTTC. Protein: CASSLGQAARHGYTF.

In its sample, this clone was seen a few times. The V call is TRBV20-1, the J call TRBJ2-1; no firm D call. V was cut by 5 bases and J by 8 bases, with 7 bases left in between. The CDR3 loop spans 10 amino acids. Germline assignment: CDR1 DFQATT and CDR2 SNEGSKA (reference sequence). The chain's CDR3 is CSAVLDEQFF. The DNA of the CDR3 is TGCAGTGCTGTCCTTGATGAGCAGTTCTTC.

This clone occurred once. The J gene is TRBJ2-1, the V gene TRBV25-1, with D perhaps matching TRBD2 (6 bases). Germline V gene data show CDR1 as MGHDK and CDR2 as SYGVNS. The CDR3 runs 15 residues. Trimming took off 5 bases at V and 0 bases at J, with 11 bases between the two ends. The CDR3 region is CASSSGESSYNEQFF. As DNA, the CDR3 is TGTGCCAGCAGTTCGGGGGAAAGCTCCTACAATGAGCAGTTCTTC.

V is TRBV19 and J is TRBJ1-2; 8 bases match TRBD1. The CDR3 covers 15 residues. The junction had 11 bases not matched to a gene; V was cut back by 7 bases and J by 4 bases. Germline V gene sequence: CDR1 LNHDA, CDR2 SQIVND (reference sequence). The chain's CDR3 is CASTQGAGGSYGYTF. In DNA form, the CDR3 reads TGTGCCAGTACCCAGGGGGCAGGGGGCTCCTATGGCTACACCTTC.

The rearrangement links TRBV13 to TRBJ2-1; weak D call: TRBD1 (5 bases). This CDR3 region has 15 residues. V dropped 4 bases and J dropped 5 bases, with 15 bases sitting between them. Germline V gene sequence: CDR1 PRHDT, CDR2 FYEKMQ (reference sequence). In nucleotides, the CDR3 is TGTGCCAGCAGCTCAAGGAACGGACACAACAATGAGCAGTTCTTC. Its translation: CASSSRNGHNNEQFF.

In this sample, this clone turned up a few times. The J gene is TRBJ1-2, the V gene TRBV4-2; no definite D call. Germline values: CDR1 LGHNA, CDR2 YNFKEQ. The CDR3 extends over 14 amino acids. With 6 bases removed from V and 7 bases from J, the gap between germline ends came to 18 bases. The CDR3 loop is CASSRGDGEIGYTF. The DNA for the CDR3 is TGTGCCAGCAGTCGGGGTGACGGAGAGATTGGCTACACCTTC.

The chain employs TRBV7-2 and TRBJ2-5, with D unresolved. The V and J ends lost 1 base and 4 bases respectively, with 13 bases between them. The CDR3 extends over 15 amino acids. Germline CDR1 reads SGHTA; CDR2 reads FQGNSA. CDR3 bases: TGTGCCAGCAGCTTAGTTTACATACTAAGAGAGACCCAGTACTTC. It encodes CASSLVYILRETQYF. Supplemented by reference TRBV7-2 and TRBJ2-5, the full variable domain reads GAGVSQSPSNKVTEKGKDVELRCDPISGHTALYWYRQSLGQGLEFLIYFQGNSAPDKSGLPSDRFSAERTGGSVSTLTIQRTQQEDSAVYLCASSLVYILRETQYFGPGTRLLVL.

The chain joins TRBV29-1 to TRBJ1-2, with D perhaps TRBD1 (6 bases). CDR3 length: 14 amino acids. Germline CDR1 and CDR2: SQVTM and ANQGSEA. V lost 4 bases, J lost 4 bases, and 16 bases lay in between. CDR3 amino acids: CSVVWQGLLYGYTF. CDR3 nucleotide sequence: TGCAGCGTTGTGTGGCAGGGGCTCCTCTATGGCTACACCTTC. The full variable domain, its missing parts supplied by reference TRBV29-1 and TRBJ1-2, is SAVISQKPSRDICQRGTSLTIQCQVDSQVTMMFWYRQQPGQSLTLIATANQGSEATYESGFVIDKFPISRPNLTFSTLTVSNMSPEDSSIYLCSVVWQGLLYGYTFGSGTRLTVV.

The chain combines TRBV5-1 with TRBJ2-5, with D possibly TRBD2 on 5 matching bases. The V end was cut by 2 bases, the J end by 1 base, with 6 bases between. CDR3 length equals 13 residues. Germline loops: CDR1 SGHRS, CDR2 YFSETQ. CDR3 residues: CASSFGLQETQYF. For the CDR3, the DNA is TGCGCCAGCAGCTTCGGACTCCAAGAGACCCAGTACTTC. The full variable domain, with the rest looked up from reference TRBV5-1 and TRBJ2-5, is KAGVTQTPRYLIKTRGQQVTLSCSPISGHRSVSWYQQTPGQGLQFLFEYFSETQRNKGNFPGRFSGRQFSNSRSEMNVSTLELGDSALYLCASSFGLQETQYFGPGTRLLVL.

This sequence joins TRBV15 and TRBJ2-2; 9 bases fit TRBD1. With 6 bases clipped from V and 4 bases from J, the junction kept 3 bases outside the gene matches. The CDR3 consists of 14 residues. Per germline, CDR1 LNHNV and CDR2 YYDKDF (reference sequence). CDR3 sequence reads: CATSRDRVTGELFF. In DNA form, the CDR3 reads TGTGCCACCAGTCGGGACAGGGTCACCGGGGAGCTGTTTTTT.

The chain has TRBV24-1 and TRBJ2-1; 13 bases match TRBD2. Germline V gene lookup returns CDR1 KGHDR and CDR2 SFDVKD. This CDR3 spans 16 amino acids. V gave up 5 bases and J gave up 7 bases; unmatched junction bases: 7. The CDR3: CATSAAGTSGANEQFF. The CDR3 nucleotides are TGTGCCACCAGTGCGGCGGGGACTAGCGGGGCTAATGAGCAGTTCTTC.

The genes are TRBV30 and TRBJ2-5, with TRBD1 as a possible D gene (5 bases). The CDR3 length is 12 residues. The germline V and J ends were trimmed by 5 bases and 4 bases, with 11 bases remaining between them. The germline CDR1 and CDR2 sequences are GTSNPN and SVGIG (reference sequence). The CDR3 loop reads CAWSQARETQYF. CDR3 nucleotides: TGTGCCTGGTCACAGGCAAGAGAGACCCAGTACTTC.

The chain uses TRBV6-5 and TRBJ2-7; 11 bases match TRBD1. J lost 4 bases, V lost 6 bases, and 5 bases had no gene match. The CDR3 sequence is 14 residues long. CDR1 MNHEY and CDR2 SVGAGI come from the germline V gene. CDR3 DNA sequence: TGTGCCAGCAGCCCCCGGGACAGGGGGTACGAGCAGTACTTC. This sequence encodes CASSPRDRGYEQYF.

Here the CDR3 reads CASSLDRGRAFF. CDR3 nucleotide sequence: TGTGCCAGCAGCTTAGATAGAGGTAGGGCTTTCTTT. The V and J genes are TRBV11-2 and TRBJ1-1; D uncertain. Germline lookup yields CDR1 SGHAT and CDR2 FQNNGV. Trimming removed 0 bases from V and 11 bases from J, with 10 bases in between. The CDR3 spans 12 residues.

The gene calls are TRBV14 and TRBJ2-7, with D perhaps TRBD1 (6 bases). Trimming took 1 base from V and 7 from J, leaving 17 bases between them. CDR3 length: 15 amino acids. CDR1 and CDR2 (germline): SGHDN, FVKESK. The CDR3 is CASSQVWGRNEEQYF. The DNA of the CDR3 is TGTGCCAGCAGCCAAGTCTGGGGGCGGAATGAAGAGCAGTACTTC.

Only a few counts were recorded for this clone. DNA of the CDR3: TGTGCCAGTAGTTCCGGGGGGGCTGGGGCCAACGTCCTGACTTTC. Translated, it gives CASSSGGAGANVLTF. The V and J genes are TRBV19 and TRBJ2-6; 8 nucleotides agree with TRBD2. This CDR3 contains 15 residues. The V and J ends lost 5 bases and 2 bases, in that order; junction bases with no gene match: 2. The V gene's germline CDR1 is LNHDA and CDR2 SQIVND (reference sequence). Full variable domain (missing parts from reference TRBV19 and TRBJ2-6): DGGITQSPKYLFRKEGQNVTLSCEQNLNHDAMYWYRQDPGQGLRLIYYSQIVNDFQKGDIAEGYSVSREKKESFPLTVTSAQKNPTAFYLCASSSGGAGANVLTFGAGSRLTVL.

This sequence joins TRBV21-1 and TRBJ2-7; the DNA was not compared with TRBD1, the D call given in the table. TRBV21-1 is a pseudogene. The CDR3 spans 14 residues. The CDR3 DNA follows: TGTGCCAGCAGCCTGGGACAGGCGGGGCGGGAGCAGTACTTC. This translates into CASSLGQAGREQYF.

This clone came up once. The chain carries TRBV4-1 and TRBJ2-1, with 14 positions matching TRBD2. V lost 3 bases to trimming and J lost 7 bases; unmatched junction nucleotides: 11. Germline values: CDR1 MGHRA, CDR2 YSYEKL. This CDR3 spans 18 amino acids. The chain's CDR3 is CASSHLDMGLAGENEQFF. CDR3 bases: TGCGCCAGCAGCCATCTTGATATGGGACTAGCGGGGGAAAATGAGCAGTTCTTC.

The gene calls are TRBV10-3 and TRBJ2-1, with TRBD1 matching over 10 bases. The CDR3 consists of 17 residues. V dropped 0 bases and J dropped 3; count of bases not matched to a gene: 5. Germline loops: CDR1 ENHRY, CDR2 SYGVKD. The CDR3 region has the DNA TGTGCCATCAGTGAGTCGGGTAGGACAGGGGGCTACAATGAGCAGTTCTTC. Its protein is CAISESGRTGGYNEQFF.

This chain links TRBV24-1 with TRBJ2-2; D is uncertain. V was trimmed by 1 base and J by 6 bases, leaving 5 bases between them. This CDR3 is 13 amino acids long. Per the germline V gene, CDR1 is KGHDR and CDR2 is SFDVKD. As DNA, the CDR3 is TGTGCCACCAGTGATTTTTACTCCGGGGAGCTGTTTTTT. Protein: CATSDFYSGELFF.

This chain links TRBV5-1 with TRBJ1-1; TRBD1 agrees at 10 bases. Germline V lookup: CDR1 SGHRS, CDR2 YFSETQ. The CDR3 is 14 amino acids. J gave up 2 bases and V 4 bases, and 2 bases lay outside the gene matches. The CDR3 region is CASSGQGENTEAFF. CDR3 DNA: TGCGCCAGCAGCGGACAGGGGGAAAACACTGAAGCTTTCTTT.

The chain is built from TRBV28 and TRBJ1-4; 9 bases fit TRBD1. With V trimmed by 7 bases and J by 5 bases, 8 bases remained unmatched. This CDR3 region has 15 residues. Germline loops: CDR1 MDHEN, CDR2 SYDVKM. The CDR3 sequence is CASIPPGTGNEKLFF. The CDR3 nucleotides are TGTGCCAGCATTCCCCCCGGGACAGGGAATGAAAAACTGTTTTTT.

The chain is built from TRBV2 and TRBJ2-5; 12 bases agree with TRBD2. V lost 3 bases, J lost 2 bases, and 4 bases stayed unmatched. Germline V gives CDR1 SNHLY, CDR2 FYNNEI. CDR3 length equals 16 residues. CDR3 DNA sequence: TGTGCCAGCAGTGAGAGCCTAGCGGGGGGGCAAGAGACCCAGTACTTC. Protein: CASSESLAGGQETQYF. The whole variable domain, filled in from reference TRBV2 and TRBJ2-5, reads EPEVTQTPSHQVTQMGQEVILRCVPISNHLYFYWYRQILGQKVEFLVSFYNNEISEKSEIFDDQFSVERPDGSNFTLKIRSTKLEDSAMYFCASSESLAGGQETQYFGPGTRLLVL.

The chain combines TRBV28 with TRBJ1-2; D gene ambiguous. This CDR3 has 12 residues. The V end lost 6 bases, the J end lost 6 bases, and 11 bases lay between the germline ends. Germline V gene lookup returns CDR1 MDHEN and CDR2 SYDVKM. Here the CDR3 reads CASSLIGNGYTF. Here the CDR3 DNA reads TGTGCCAGCAGCCTCATCGGGAATGGCTACACCTTC.

The V and J genes are TRBV11-2 and TRBJ2-1; 10 bases are a match to TRBD1. The CDR3 spans 15 residues. J was trimmed by 9 bases and V by 2 bases; bases with no gene match: 7. Germline V gene sequence: CDR1 SGHAT, CDR2 FQNNGV. CDR3 DNA sequence: TGTGCCAGCAGCTTAACGCGGACAGGGGGGATTGAGCAGTTCTTC. As protein: CASSLTRTGGIEQFF. Drawing the rest from reference TRBV11-2 and TRBJ2-1, the complete variable domain is EAGVAQSPRYKIIEKRQSVAFWCNPISGHATLYWYQQILGQGPKLLIQFQNNGVVDDSQLPKDRFSAERLKGVDSTLKIQPAKLEDSAVYLCASSLTRTGGIEQFFGPGTRLTVL.

The chain is built from TRBV11-3 and TRBJ2-5, with D perhaps TRBD2 (7 bases). The CDR3 has 13 residues. The germline gives CDR1 SGHNT, CDR2 YENEEA. V shed 2 bases and J shed 6 bases, with 10 bases lying between them. CDR3 DNA: TGTGCCAGCAGCTTAAGGGGGGGCCAGACCCAGTACTTC. Translation gives CASSLRGGQTQYF.